The next 14 T cell receptor beta chains were all read from a single sample in a study of T cells in localized non-small cell lung cancer (dated by TCRdb to the early 2020s). Library creation used the immunoSEQ multiplex PCR assay. Held by TCRdb, this immuneACCESS table contains in-frame sequences only and omits some clones. Under half of the omission traces to an unresolved V gene where checked; the cause of the rest is unknown. Across this sample there are tens of thousands of clones, with roughly 81% seen only once. The ten largest account for roughly 14% of the sample. The sample consisted of peripheral blood, taken before any cancer treatment. Receptor source: a female donor older than 55 with stage I lung adenocarcinoma.

The DNA for the CDR3 is TGTGCCAGTAGTCCGTACGGGACTAGCGGGAGTTTCTACAATGAGCAGTTCTTC. Its protein is CASSPYGTSGSFYNEQFF. The gene calls are TRBV19 and TRBJ2-1, with 14 bases matching TRBD2. The CDR3 is made up of 18 amino acids. J gave up 3 bases and V 5 bases, and 9 bases lay outside the gene matches. Germline values: CDR1 LNHDA, CDR2 SQIVND (reference sequence).

This rearrangement joins TRBV7-2 to TRBJ1-6; D uncertain. This CDR3 region has 15 residues. Looked up from germline, CDR1 is SGHTA and CDR2 is FQGNSA. V was clipped by 1 base and J by 9 bases, with 13 bases between them. In DNA, the CDR3 is TGTGCCAGCAGCTTAGTTGGGGATTTCTCTTCACCCCTCCACTTT. Protein: CASSLVGDFSSPLHF.

The chain employs TRBV7-9 and TRBJ1-3; D gene ambiguous. Trimming took 5 bases from V and 7 from J, leaving 15 bases between them. The CDR3 runs to 14 residues. Per the germline V gene, CDR1 is SEHNR and CDR2 is FQNEAQ (reference sequence). CDR3 in DNA: TGTGCCAGCAGCCCCCTGGCAGGAGGGAACACCATATATTTT. Translated, it gives CASSPLAGGNTIYF.

The chain joins TRBV6-5 to TRBJ1-2; 7 bases align to TRBD1. The germline gives CDR1 MNHEY, CDR2 SVGAGI. Trimming cost V 11 bases and J 6 bases; bases outside gene matches: 12. This CDR3 spans 13 amino acids. Written as DNA, the CDR3 is TGTGCCTTGGGAAGGGGGCTAGGGGATGGCTACACCTTC. It is translated as CALGRGLGDGYTF.

The rearrangement uses TRBV28 and TRBJ2-7; tentatively, D is TRBD2 (5 bases). Per the germline V gene, CDR1 is MDHEN and CDR2 is SYDVKM. Trimming took 6 bases from V and 3 from J, leaving 21 bases between them. This CDR3 comprises 16 residues. CDR3 sequence (DNA): TGTGCCAGCAGCTTGGACGGGGAGCTTAGGATCTACGAGCAGTACTTC. Translation: CASSLDGELRIYEQYF.

The V call is TRBV30, the J call TRBJ1-3; tentative D call: TRBD1 (6 bases). The CDR3 contains 15 residues. Germline CDR1 is GTSNPN and CDR2 is SVGIG (reference sequence). V shed 4 bases and J shed 4 bases, with 17 bases lying between them. The CDR3 region has the DNA TGTGCCTGGACCACGCGTCCAGGGGTAGGAAACACCATATATTTT. Amino acid sequence: CAWTTRPGVGNTIYF.

This clone was observed a few times. The chain is built from TRBV10-3 and TRBJ1-2; the D gene is possibly TRBD1 (5 bases). The CDR3 is made up of 15 amino acids. Germline CDR1 is ENHRY and CDR2 is SYGVKD. The germline V and J ends were trimmed by 2 bases and 2 bases, with 12 bases remaining between them. The CDR3 region is CAISESQGYNYGYTF. The CDR3 region has the DNA TGTGCCATCAGTGAGAGTCAGGGCTACAACTATGGCTACACCTTC.

The CDR3 loop is CASSPRSGRVGETQYF. The CDR3 DNA is TGTGCCAGCAGTCCTCGTAGCGGGAGGGTAGGAGAGACCCAGTACTTC. The chain joins TRBV2 to TRBJ2-5; 11 bases fit TRBD2. CDR3 length: 16 amino acids. Germline CDR1 is SNHLY and CDR2 is FYNNEI. The junction had 9 bases not matched to a gene; V was cut back by 5 bases and J by 4 bases.

This chain joins TRBV19 and TRBJ1-1; maybe TRBD1 (6 bases). This CDR3 spans 14 amino acids. V lost 6 bases to trimming and J lost 1 base, with 12 bases between them. The V gene's germline CDR1 is LNHDA and CDR2 SQIVND (reference sequence). In nucleotides, the CDR3 is TGTGCCAGTAGCGTAGGACAGAGGAACACTGAAGCTTTCTTT. Translating gives CASSVGQRNTEAFF.

The gene calls are TRBV7-2 and TRBJ1-2; a possible D gene is TRBD1 (5 bases). In germline, CDR1 is SGHTA, CDR2 FQGNSA. V dropped 0 bases and J dropped 7 bases, with 12 bases sitting between them. The CDR3 is made up of 14 amino acids. The CDR3 nucleotides read TGTGCCAGCAGCTTAGCGACAGTTTCGAGTGGCTACACCTTC. The encoded protein is CASSLATVSSGYTF.

The rearrangement uses TRBV7-3 and TRBJ2-1, with TRBD1 matching over 7 bases. Germline V gene data show CDR1 as SGHTA and CDR2 as FQGTGA. The CDR3 has 14 residues. The V gene end was trimmed by 0 bases and the J gene end by 7 bases; junction bases not matched to a gene: 3. CDR3: CASSLTARGNEQFF. For the CDR3, the DNA is TGTGCCAGCAGCTTAACCGCCAGGGGGAATGAGCAGTTCTTC. Full variable domain (outside the CDR3, taken from reference TRBV7-3 and TRBJ2-1): GAGVSQTPSNKVTEKGKYVELRCDPISGHTALYWYRQSLGQGPEFLIYFQGTGAADDSGLPNDRFFAVRPEGSVSTLKIQRTERGDSAVYLCASSLTARGNEQFFGPGTRLTVL.

The chain uses TRBV2 and TRBJ2-5; 9 nucleotides match TRBD2. Per the germline V gene, CDR1 is SNHLY and CDR2 is FYNNEI. This CDR3 contains 14 residues. The J segment lost 5 bases and the V segment lost 6 bases, leaving 7 bases of the junction unmatched. The CDR3 here is CASRPGLAVETQYF. The CDR3 nucleotides read TGTGCCAGCAGACCGGGACTAGCCGTGGAGACCCAGTACTTC.

The rearrangement uses TRBV19 and TRBJ1-5, with a tentative D call TRBD1 (5 bases). V dropped 5 bases and J dropped 9 bases, with 14 bases sitting between them. CDR3 size: 13 residues. Per germline, CDR1 LNHDA and CDR2 SQIVND (reference sequence). Here the CDR3 reads CASSVQEAWPQHF. CDR3 nucleotides: TGTGCCAGTAGTGTACAGGAGGCGTGGCCCCAGCATTTT.

V and J are TRBV10-1 and TRBJ2-2; perhaps TRBD2 as D (5 bases). The CDR3 is made up of 15 amino acids. CDR1 is WNHNN, CDR2 SYGVQD, per germline (reference sequence). Trimming stripped 3 bases from V and 4 bases from J, with 12 bases between. The CDR3 nucleotides are TGCGCCAGCAGTGATTTTCGGGGTGGCACCGGGGAGCTGTTTTTT. This encodes CASSDFRGGTGELFF.